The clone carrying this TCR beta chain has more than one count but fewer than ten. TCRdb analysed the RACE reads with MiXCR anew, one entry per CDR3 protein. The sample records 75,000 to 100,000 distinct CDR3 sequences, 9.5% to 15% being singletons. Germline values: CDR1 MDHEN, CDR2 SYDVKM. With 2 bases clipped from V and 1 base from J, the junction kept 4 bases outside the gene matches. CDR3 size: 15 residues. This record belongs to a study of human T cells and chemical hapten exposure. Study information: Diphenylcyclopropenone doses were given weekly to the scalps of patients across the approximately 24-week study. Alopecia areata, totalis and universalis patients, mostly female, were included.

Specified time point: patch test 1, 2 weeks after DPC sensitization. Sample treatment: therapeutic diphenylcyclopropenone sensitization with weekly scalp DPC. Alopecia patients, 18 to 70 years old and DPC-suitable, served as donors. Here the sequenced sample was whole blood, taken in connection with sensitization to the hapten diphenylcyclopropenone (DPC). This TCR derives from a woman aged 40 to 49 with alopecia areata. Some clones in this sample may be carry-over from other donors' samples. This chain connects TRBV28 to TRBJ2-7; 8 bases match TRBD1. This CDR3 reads CASSLLTGGSYEQYF. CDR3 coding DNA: TGTGCCAGCAGTTTACTAACAGGGGGATCCTACGAGCAGTACTTC.